A single sample is the source of the 24 T cell receptor beta chains below, sequenced in a study of cytomegalovirus exposure and HLA in healthy donors. 13 Jbeta primers and 60 Vbeta primers were used for the PCR. Here immunoSEQ multiplex PCR was the method, and the copy in TCRdb shows in-frame clones only, minus some. This table has about 240,000 clones, about 85% appearing once. The sequenced material came from PBMCs. These receptors all come from a girl aged 2 to 9 in good health and CMV-seronegative.

This clone was seen a handful of times. This sequence joins TRBV27 and TRBJ2-1; 11 bases are a match to TRBD2. The CDR3 totals 14 residues. The V gene's germline CDR1 is MNHEY and CDR2 SMNVEV (reference sequence). Trimming took 4 bases from V and 9 from J; bases not matched to a gene: 5. The CDR3 protein is CASSYRTSGREQFF. The CDR3 bases are TGTGCCAGCAGTTACCGGACTAGCGGGCGTGAGCAGTTCTTC.

The table lists this clone with a count of one. The V call is TRBV7-9, the J call TRBJ1-2; D ambiguous. Germline-derived CDR1 and CDR2 are SEHNR and FQNEAQ (reference sequence). Trimming took off 4 bases at V and 7 bases at J, with 4 bases between the two ends. The CDR3 is 10 amino acids. CDR3 bases: TGTGCCAGCAGCTCCAGTGGCTACACCTTC. Residues: CASSSSGYTF.

This sequence joins TRBV6-1 and TRBJ2-7; D is unclear. V lost 8 bases, J lost 4 bases, and 15 bases lay in between. The CDR3 is 13 amino acids. Looked up from germline, CDR1 is MNHNS and CDR2 is SASEGT. CDR3 DNA: TGTGCCAGCGCCCCCTCAGCGAGGTACGAGCAGTACTTC. This encodes CASAPSARYEQYF.

The rearrangement joins TRBV6-1 to TRBJ2-1; 7 bases fit TRBD1. In germline, CDR1 is MNHNS, CDR2 SASEGT. The J segment lost 0 bases and the V segment lost 1 base, leaving 0 bases of the junction unmatched. CDR3 size: 15 residues. For the CDR3, the DNA is TGTGCCAGCAGTGAAGACAGGGGCTCCTACAATGAGCAGTTCTTC. It encodes CASSEDRGSYNEQFF.

This chain uses TRBV29-1 with TRBJ2-3; 7 nucleotides agree with TRBD2. The CDR3 is 14 amino acids. Germline trimming cut 5 bases from V and 2 bases from J; bases unmatched to any gene: 7. Germline assignment: CDR1 SQVTM and CDR2 ANQGSEA. The CDR3 sequence: CSVRLALTTDTQYF. In nucleotides, the CDR3 is TGCAGCGTTAGACTAGCCTTAACCACAGATACGCAGTATTTT.

This clone was seen only a few times. The chain carries TRBV6-1 and TRBJ1-2; 7 bases fit TRBD1. The J segment lost 2 bases and the V segment lost 6 bases, leaving 6 bases of the junction unmatched. Germline V gene sequence: CDR1 MNHNS, CDR2 SASEGT. The CDR3 has 14 residues. CDR3 sequence: CASSRTGPNYGYTF. CDR3 nucleotide sequence: TGTGCCAGCAGCAGGACAGGTCCCAACTATGGCTACACCTTC.

The rearrangement links TRBV29-1 to TRBJ1-1, with D tentatively TRBD1 (6 bases). Trimming took 3 bases from V and 1 from J, leaving 12 bases between them. Germline-derived CDR1 and CDR2 are SQVTM and ANQGSEA. The CDR3 spans 14 residues. The CDR3 bases are TGCAGCGTTGATCGGGGGGCAGGGAACACTGAAGCTTTCTTT. Its translation is CSVDRGAGNTEAFF.

V is TRBV7-9 and J is TRBJ2-1; 9 nucleotides line up with TRBD2. The CDR3 consists of 17 residues. V dropped 2 bases and J dropped 4; count of bases not matched to a gene: 9. From germline, CDR1 is SEHNR and CDR2 FQNEAQ (reference sequence). CDR3 DNA sequence: TGTGCCAGCAGCTTACGGTTGGCGGGAGGGAAGTACAATGAGCAGTTCTTC. Its protein product is CASSLRLAGGKYNEQFF.

V usage is TRBV7-2 and J usage is TRBJ2-3; TRBD2 matches at 9 bases. CDR1 is SGHTA and CDR2 is FQGNSA in the germline V gene. This CDR3 has 17 amino acids. Trimming at V came to 4 bases and at J to 3 bases, leaving 11 bases not matched to a gene. Here the CDR3 DNA reads TGTGCCAGCAGCTCGCCGTCTTTAGCGGGAGTTACAGATACGCAGTATTTT. Amino acid sequence: CASSSPSLAGVTDTQYF. The variable domain in full, with the rest retrieved from reference TRBV7-2 and TRBJ2-3, is GAGVSQSPSNKVTEKGKDVELRCDPISGHTALYWYRQSLGQGLEFLIYFQGNSAPDKSGLPSDRFSAERTGGSVSTLTIQRTQQEDSAVYLCASSSPSLAGVTDTQYFGPGTRLTVL.

The chain employs TRBV11-3 and TRBJ2-2; 11 positions agree with TRBD2. The length of the CDR3 is 16 residues. J was trimmed by 7 bases and V by 5 bases; bases with no gene match: 9. Germline loops: CDR1 SGHNT, CDR2 YENEEA. The CDR3 nucleotides are TGTGCCAGCAGCCAACAGAGCGGACTAGCGGGCGGGGAGCTGTTTTTT. It is translated as CASSQQSGLAGGELFF.

The chain combines TRBV7-7 with TRBJ2-4; D uncertain. Trimming shortened V by 5 bases and J by 1 base, and 12 bases separated the two germline ends. The CDR3 length is 15 residues. Germline CDR1 and CDR2: SSHAT and FNYEAQ (reference sequence). The CDR3 loop is CASSPLAGAKNIQYF. The CDR3 coding sequence is TGTGCCAGCAGCCCCTTGGCCGGGGCCAAAAACATTCAGTACTTC.

This clone occurred a few times. The gene calls are TRBV30 and TRBJ2-1; no firm D call. Germline V gives CDR1 GTSNPN, CDR2 SVGIG (reference sequence). The CDR3 has 13 residues. Deletions cut 2 bases from V and 5 bases from J, with 10 bases between. CDR3 region: CAWSISFDNEQFF. CDR3 nucleotides: TGTGCCTGGAGTATTTCCTTTGACAATGAGCAGTTCTTC. Together with reference TRBV30 and TRBJ2-1, the CDR3 gives the full variable domain: SQTIHQWPATLVQPVGSPLSLECTVEGTSNPNLYWYRQAAGRGLQLLFYSVGIGQISSEVPQNLSASRPQDRQFILSSKKLLLSDSGFYLCAWSISFDNEQFFGPGTRLTVL.

The chain links TRBV6-6 to TRBJ2-7; D possibly corresponds to TRBD2 (5 bases). CDR1 MNHNY and CDR2 SVGAGI come from the germline V gene (reference sequence). CDR3 length: 12 residues. V was cut by 6 bases and J by 3 bases, with 9 bases left in between. Written as DNA, the CDR3 is TGTGCCAGCAGCCCGACTAACTACGAGCAGTACTTC. This gives the protein CASSPTNYEQYF.

V and J are TRBV5-1 and TRBJ2-1, with a weak D call TRBD2 (5 bases). V shed 3 bases and J shed 0 bases, with 16 bases lying between them. CDR1 is SGHRS, CDR2 YFSETQ, per germline. The CDR3 covers 17 residues. In nucleotides, the CDR3 is TGCGCCAGCAGCTCTGGCTCGAGGGTACGCTCCTACAATGAGCAGTTCTTC. Protein product: CASSSGSRVRSYNEQFF.

This clone was detected a few times. This rearrangement joins TRBV12-5 to TRBJ2-7, with 9 bases aligning to TRBD1. Germline V gives CDR1 LGHNT, CDR2 FRNRAP. The CDR3 loop spans 15 amino acids. Trimming removed 1 base from V and 3 bases from J; junction bases left unmatched: 4. The CDR3 protein is CASGLGLTGGYEQYF. The DNA of the CDR3 is TGTGCTAGTGGTTTGGGTTTGACAGGGGGCTACGAGCAGTACTTC.

The rearrangement uses TRBV6-1 and TRBJ2-7, with D unclear. CDR1 and CDR2 (germline): MNHNS, SASEGT. The V end lost 4 bases, the J end lost 6 bases, and 7 bases lay between the germline ends. This CDR3 contains 11 residues. The CDR3 reads CASSGGSEQYF. In DNA, the CDR3 is TGTGCCAGCAGTGGAGGTTCCGAGCAGTACTTC.

The CDR3 nucleotides read TGCGCCAGCAGTCGGACCGGGACTAGCGGGAGTCTGACAGATACGCAGTATTTT. It codes for CASSRTGTSGSLTDTQYF. The chain employs TRBV5-1 and TRBJ2-3, with TRBD2 matching 14 bases. This CDR3 region has 18 residues. Per germline, CDR1 SGHRS and CDR2 YFSETQ. Trimming took 5 bases from V and 3 from J; bases not matched to a gene: 11.

The chain is built from TRBV5-1 and TRBJ1-1; TRBD1 matches 8 bases. Germline V lookup: CDR1 SGHRS, CDR2 YFSETQ. CDR3 size: 15 residues. V lost 1 base, J lost 0 bases, and 2 bases stayed unmatched. The CDR3 loop reads CASSLTGGLNTEAFF. The CDR3, as DNA: TGCGCCAGCAGCTTGACAGGGGGTTTGAACACTGAAGCTTTCTTT.

The J gene is TRBJ2-5, the V gene TRBV5-1, with 7 positions matching TRBD1. Germline CDR1 SGHRS, CDR2 YFSETQ. The ends lost 3 bases at V and 4 bases at J; junction bases unmatched: 12. The CDR3 loop spans 16 amino acids. CDR3 sequence (DNA): TGCGCCAGCAGCTCCTCCCCGACAGGGTTCACAGAGACCCAGTACTTC. It specifies CASSSSPTGFTETQYF.

In DNA, the CDR3 is TGTGCCAGCAGTCCGGGACAGCCGAATTCACCCCTCCACTTT. Amino acid sequence: CASSPGQPNSPLHF. The chain links TRBV4-2 to TRBJ1-6; 7 bases match TRBD1. The germline V gene has CDR1 LGHNA and CDR2 YNFKEQ. The CDR3 spans 14 residues. Trimming removed 6 bases from V and 7 bases from J; junction bases left unmatched: 6.

The V gene is TRBV28, the J gene TRBJ2-7; 7 nucleotides agree with TRBD1. The germline gives CDR1 MDHEN, CDR2 SYDVKM. The CDR3 spans 13 residues. V dropped 6 bases and J dropped 6; count of bases not matched to a gene: 8. CDR3 loop: CASRSTGVGEQYF. CDR3 in DNA: TGTGCCAGCAGGAGTACAGGGGTGGGCGAGCAGTACTTC.

The chain joins TRBV10-3 to TRBJ2-5; D might be TRBD2 (7 bases). The CDR3 has 16 amino acids. Trimming left V 4 bases short and J 1 base short, with 16 bases between. Germline CDR1 is ENHRY and CDR2 is SYGVKD. The CDR3 region is CAISAGGAHIQETQYF. For the CDR3, the DNA is TGTGCCATCAGTGCTGGGGGGGCGCACATCCAAGAGACCCAGTACTTC.

This clone was observed a single time. The gene calls are TRBV5-1 and TRBJ1-1; TRBD1 matches 8 bases. The V gene's germline CDR1 is SGHRS and CDR2 YFSETQ. The CDR3 contains 13 residues. V gave up 2 bases and J gave up 3 bases; unmatched junction bases: 0. The CDR3 region is CASSLQGDTEAFF. The DNA of the CDR3 is TGCGCCAGCAGCTTACAGGGGGACACTGAAGCTTTCTTT.

The J gene is TRBJ1-6, the V gene TRBV7-9; tentative D call: TRBD1 (6 bases). The CDR3 covers 16 residues. Between the trimmed V and J ends, which lost 4 bases and 7 bases, there was a span of 17 bases. Germline CDR1 and CDR2: SEHNR and FQNEAQ (reference sequence). The CDR3 loop is CASSSRGGGGNSPLHF. Written as DNA, the CDR3 is TGTGCCAGCAGCTCTAGGGGAGGGGGTGGAAATTCACCCCTCCACTTT.